Shown below are 32 T cell receptor beta chains from a single sample sequenced in a study of vaccination effects on CD4 cells after COVID-19. These receptors' targets are unknown. This table comes from immunoSEQ multiplex PCR, and its TCRdb copy is limited to in-frame clones, with some not included. The data contain about 57,000 clones, approximately 81% of them singletons. Culture proceeded for nine to ten days, and CD4+ T cells were then isolated. Participants were vaccinated with two doses of either the BNT162b2 or mRNA-1273 vaccine. Sample: CD4+ T cells from PBMCs cultured without peptide, taken after COVID-19 vaccination. Receptors originate from a human donor who received a COVID-19 vaccine.

This clone was seen only a few times. The chain joins TRBV5-5 to TRBJ1-4; no reliable D call. Germline lookup yields CDR1 SGHKS and CDR2 YYEKEE (reference sequence). CDR3 length: 13 residues. The germline V and J ends were trimmed by 4 bases and 6 bases, with 10 bases remaining between them. The CDR3 sequence is CASSVTRHEKLFF. The CDR3 DNA reads as TGTGCCAGCAGCGTAACCCGTCATGAAAAACTGTTTTTT.

This chain uses TRBV18 with TRBJ1-1; D gene uncertain. Trimming removed 6 bases at V and 0 bases at J, with 14 bases between. Germline values: CDR1 KGHSH, CDR2 LQKENI. The CDR3 has 15 amino acids. CDR3 sequence reads: CASSPDVAMNTEAFF. In nucleotides, the CDR3 is TGTGCCAGCTCCCCTGATGTGGCCATGAACACTGAAGCTTTCTTT.

The CDR3 loop is CASSYSRPTTGELFF. CDR3 DNA sequence: TGTGCCAGCAGTTACTCGAGACCAACCACCGGGGAGCTGTTTTTT. The chain uses TRBV6-5 and TRBJ2-2; no reliable D call. Germline lookup yields CDR1 MNHEY and CDR2 SVGAGI. This CDR3 contains 15 residues. V was clipped by 0 bases and J by 4 bases, with 9 bases between them.

The genes are TRBV7-2 and TRBJ1-2; tentative D call: TRBD1 (5 bases). V lost 3 bases and J 4 bases, leaving 9 bases between the germline ends. The germline V gene has CDR1 SGHTA and CDR2 FQGNSA. The CDR3 is made up of 13 amino acids. DNA of the CDR3: TGTGCCAGCAGCTTCTTCGACAGCTATGGCTACACCTTC. Its translation: CASSFFDSYGYTF.

Points on this clone: The identical CDR3 is also encoded by other nucleotide sequences in the sample. The rearrangement links TRBV18 to TRBJ2-3; 8 bases are shared with TRBD2. The J segment lost 5 bases and the V segment lost 9 bases, leaving 4 bases of the junction unmatched. Germline V gives CDR1 KGHSH, CDR2 LQKENI. The CDR3 runs to 12 residues. CDR3 in amino acids: CASSLAGDTQYF. For the CDR3, the DNA is TGTGCCAGTTCCCTAGCGGGAGATACGCAGTATTTT. The variable domain in full, with the rest retrieved from reference TRBV18 and TRBJ2-3, is NAGVMQNPRHLVRRRGQEARLRCSPMKGHSHVYWYRQLPEEGLKFMVYLQKENIIDESGMPKERFSAEFPKEGPSILRIQQVVRGDSAAYFCASSLAGDTQYFGPGTRLTVL.

The rearrangement joins TRBV30 to TRBJ2-2; tentatively, D is TRBD1 (7 bases). The V end was cut by 1 base, the J end by 6 bases, with 9 bases between. CDR1 is GTSNPN and CDR2 is SVGIG in the germline V gene (reference sequence). The CDR3 extends over 13 amino acids. The chain's CDR3 is CAWSAGGPGELFF. The DNA of the CDR3 is TGTGCCTGGAGTGCAGGGGGGCCCGGGGAGCTGTTTTTT.

The chain employs TRBV5-4 and TRBJ2-2; the D is unclear. The V gene's germline CDR1 is SGHNT and CDR2 YYREEE (reference sequence). V lost 0 bases to trimming and J lost 1 base, with 4 bases between them. This CDR3 is 14 amino acids long. CDR3 region: CASSLGGNTGELFF. The CDR3 nucleotides read TGTGCCAGCAGCTTGGGGGGGAACACCGGGGAGCTGTTTTTT.

This chain connects TRBV4-2 to TRBJ2-7; D ambiguous. The germline gives CDR1 LGHNA, CDR2 YNFKEQ. Trimming stripped 0 bases from V and 1 base from J, with 4 bases between. The CDR3 consists of 13 residues. CDR3 nucleotides: TGTGCCAGCAGCCAAGATCAGTCCTACGAGCAGTACTTC. This translates into CASSQDQSYEQYF.

This chain links TRBV1 with TRBJ1-1. TRBV1 is a pseudogene segment. The CDR3 sequence is 15 residues long. CDR3 residues: CTSSPPSTWDTEAFF. DNA of the CDR3: TGCACCAGCAGCCCGCCCTCGACCTGGGACACTGAAGCTTTCTTT.

This clone has a single count. This rearrangement joins TRBV19 to TRBJ1-6, with 9 nucleotides matching TRBD1. The CDR3 is 15 residues long. The V and J ends lost 5 bases and 9 bases, in that order; junction bases with no gene match: 8. From germline, CDR1 is LNHDA and CDR2 SQIVND (reference sequence). This chain's CDR3 is CASSDPGQGRSPLHF. CDR3 nucleotide sequence: TGTGCCAGTAGTGACCCGGGACAGGGACGTTCACCCCTCCACTTT. The full variable domain, completed using reference TRBV19 and TRBJ1-6, is DGGITQSPKYLFRKEGQNVTLSCEQNLNHDAMYWYRQDPGQGLRLIYYSQIVNDFQKGDIAEGYSVSREKKESFPLTVTSAQKNPTAFYLCASSDPGQGRSPLHFGNGTRLTVT.

CDR3: CASRSRRGLGTDTQYF. The CDR3 nucleotides read TGTGCCAGCAGGTCTCGCAGGGGGCTTGGCACAGATACGCAGTATTTT. The chain uses TRBV28 and TRBJ2-3; 8 positions match TRBD1. This CDR3 has 16 amino acids. Per the germline V gene, CDR1 is MDHEN and CDR2 is SYDVKM. V lost 6 bases and J lost 1; bases outside the gene matches: 9.

The rearrangement joins TRBV5-1 to TRBJ1-1; TRBD1 aligns across 9 bases. The V gene's germline CDR1 is SGHRS and CDR2 YFSETQ. The junction had 7 bases not matched to a gene; V was cut back by 4 bases and J by 12 bases. The CDR3 runs 12 residues. The CDR3 loop is CASSPGTGTPFF. The DNA of the CDR3 is TGCGCCAGCAGCCCCGGGACAGGGACACCTTTCTTT.

The rearrangement uses TRBV6-6 and TRBJ2-3, with 10 bases identical to TRBD2. The CDR3 runs to 16 residues. The ends lost 3 bases at V and 3 bases at J; junction bases unmatched: 6. Germline lookup yields CDR1 MNHNY and CDR2 SVGAGI (reference sequence). The DNA for the CDR3 is TGTGCCAGCAGTTATCCGCTGACTAGCGGGACAGATACGCAGTATTTT. This gives the protein CASSYPLTSGTDTQYF.

The chain recombines TRBV30 with TRBJ2-6; tentatively, D is TRBD1 (5 bases). The ends were cut back, 2 bases at V and 0 bases at J, with 11 bases in the middle. CDR3 length: 16 residues. Germline lookup yields CDR1 GTSNPN and CDR2 SVGIG (reference sequence). In DNA, the CDR3 is TGTGCCTGGAGTACAGGCTACATCTCTGGGGCCAACGTCCTGACTTTC. Translation: CAWSTGYISGANVLTF.

The chain joins TRBV28 to TRBJ2-3; D is uncertain. The germline V and J ends were trimmed by 6 bases and 2 bases, with 6 bases remaining between them. The V gene's germline CDR1 is MDHEN and CDR2 SYDVKM. The CDR3 totals 12 residues. As DNA, the CDR3 is TGTGCCAGCAGCCGAACCACAGATACGCAGTATTTT. Translated, it gives CASSRTTDTQYF.

The rearrangement uses TRBV5-1 and TRBJ2-1; no clear D gene. The germline V gene encodes CDR1 SGHRS and CDR2 YFSETQ. CDR3 length equals 15 residues. V lost 2 bases, J lost 4 bases, and 13 bases lay in between. In DNA, the CDR3 is TGCGCCAGCAGCTTAATCGGAGAACATTACAATGAGCAGTTCTTC. The encoded protein is CASSLIGEHYNEQFF.

Only one count was recorded for this clone. The V gene is TRBV11-2, the J gene TRBJ1-4, with 8 nucleotides matching TRBD1. The V segment lost 3 bases and the J segment 8 bases; nucleotides outside the gene matches: 14. The germline V gene encodes CDR1 SGHAT and CDR2 FQNNGV. CDR3 size: 17 residues. The CDR3 reads CASSLLKTGVVREKLFF. CDR3 nucleotides: TGTGCCAGCAGCTTGCTTAAGACAGGGGTGGTTCGGGAAAAACTGTTTTTT.

The chain is built from TRBV6-5 and TRBJ1-2; 7 bases line up with TRBD1. Germline assignment: CDR1 MNHEY and CDR2 SVGAGI. The CDR3 sequence is 15 residues long. Losses at the gene ends were 7 bases for V and 4 bases for J; bases not matched to a gene: 12. CDR3 sequence: CASKRERQGGYGYTF. Written as DNA, the CDR3 is TGTGCCAGCAAAAGGGAGAGACAGGGTGGCTATGGCTACACCTTC.

This clone was seen a few times. This sequence joins TRBV19 and TRBJ1-1; no clear D gene. The CDR3 covers 11 residues. V gave up 1 base and J gave up 7 bases, with 4 bases separating them. The germline gives CDR1 LNHDA, CDR2 SQIVND (reference sequence). The CDR3 sequence: CASSIAGEAFF. The DNA for the CDR3 is TGTGCCAGTAGTATAGCCGGTGAAGCTTTCTTT.

The V call is TRBV6-5, the J call TRBJ1-2; the D gene is possibly TRBD1 (6 bases). V was clipped by 9 bases and J by 5 bases, with 13 bases between them. Per germline, CDR1 MNHEY and CDR2 SVGAGI. The CDR3 spans 12 residues. This CDR3 is CASRGTGYGYTF. In DNA form, the CDR3 reads TGTGCCAGTCGCGGTACAGGGTATGGCTACACCTTC.

The J gene is TRBJ1-2, the V gene TRBV19; 7 positions agree with TRBD1. Germline CDR1 reads LNHDA; CDR2 reads SQIVND (reference sequence). V was clipped by 6 bases and J by 3 bases; unmatched bases: 4. The CDR3 has 13 amino acids. The CDR3 loop is CASSRGGDYGYTF. As DNA, the CDR3 is TGTGCCAGTAGCAGGGGGGGCGACTATGGCTACACCTTC.

This clone was seen just once. This chain uses TRBV7-9 with TRBJ1-1; D gene ambiguous. V lost 5 bases, J lost 12 bases, and 25 bases lay in between. CDR3 length equals 15 residues. Germline assignment: CDR1 SEHNR and CDR2 FQNEAQ (reference sequence). CDR3 protein: CASSPREGGIPSSFF. The CDR3 coding sequence is TGTGCCAGCAGCCCACGGGAAGGAGGTATCCCGTCTTCTTTCTTT.

This clone was seen only a few times. The rearrangement uses TRBV7-9 and TRBJ1-2, with D maybe TRBD1 (5 bases). CDR1 and CDR2 (germline): SEHNR, FQNEAQ (reference sequence). Trimming removed 5 bases from V and 3 bases from J, with 16 bases in between. The length of the CDR3 is 15 residues. The CDR3 DNA sequence: TGTGCCAGCAGCCTACAGGCGCCGGGGGACTATGGCTACACCTTC. Translating it yields CASSLQAPGDYGYTF.

V gene TRBV15 combines with J gene TRBJ2-5; D might be TRBD2 (6 bases). V was shortened by 0 bases and J by 2 bases, with 10 bases between the two germline ends. The CDR3 loop spans 15 amino acids. Germline V gene lookup returns CDR1 LNHNV and CDR2 YYDKDF (reference sequence). CDR3 DNA sequence: TGTGCCACCAGCAGAGACGAGGGACTGCAAGAGACCCAGTACTTC. This sequence encodes CATSRDEGLQETQYF.

This chain connects TRBV2 to TRBJ1-5; tentatively, D is TRBD1 (6 bases). This CDR3 is 17 amino acids long. Germline CDR1 reads SNHLY; CDR2 reads FYNNEI. V was cut by 1 base and J by 1 base, with 14 bases left in between. The DNA of the CDR3 is TGTGCCAGCAGTGAAGGAGGGGGGTGGCGGAGCAATCAGCCCCAGCATTTT. Translated, it gives CASSEGGGWRSNQPQHF. The full variable domain, rest sourced from reference TRBV2 and TRBJ1-5, is EPEVTQTPSHQVTQMGQEVILRCVPISNHLYFYWYRQILGQKVEFLVSFYNNEISEKSEIFDDQFSVERPDGSNFTLKIRSTKLEDSAMYFCASSEGGGWRSNQPQHFGDGTRLSIL.

V is TRBV6-2 or TRBV6-3 and J is TRBJ1-1, with D hard to call. CDR1 MNHEY and CDR2 SVGEGT come from the germline V gene. The CDR3 runs 14 residues. V was cut by 5 bases and J by 1 base, with 11 bases left in between. The CDR3 DNA sequence: TGTGCCAGCAGTCTAGACTGGCCGAACACTGAAGCTTTCTTT. Translated, it gives CASSLDWPNTEAFF.

This clone was counted between two and nine times. The J gene is TRBJ2-1, the V gene TRBV4-1, with a possible D match to TRBD2 (6 bases). The V gene lost 4 bases and the J gene lost 6 bases, with 10 bases spanning the gap. The germline CDR1 and CDR2 sequences are MGHRA and YSYEKL. The CDR3 sequence is 13 residues long. CDR3 nucleotides: TGCGCCAGCAGCCTCGGGAGCCGCAATGAGCAGTTCTTC. It is translated as CASSLGSRNEQFF.

This sequence joins TRBV11-2 and TRBJ2-3; the match to TRBD2 covers 9 bases. V trimming: 4 bases; J trimming: 10 bases; junction bases outside the gene matches: 9. Germline V CDR1 and CDR2: SGHAT, FQNNGV. The CDR3 is 14 residues long. DNA of the CDR3: TGTGCCAGCAGCTCCTTAGCGGGAGATTTCGCGCAGTATTTT. This codes for CASSSLAGDFAQYF.

This chain's CDR3 is CASPPRRGGGETQYF. Written as DNA, the CDR3 is TGTGCCAGCCCCCCGCGGCGGGGAGGAGGAGAGACCCAGTACTTC. The rearrangement uses TRBV6-7 and TRBJ2-5; D may be TRBD2 (6 bases). TRBV6-7 qualifies as an ORF whose function is uncertain. V lost 8 bases and J lost 4, with 20 bases in between. There are 15 residues in the CDR3.

There are a few counts of this clone. This chain joins TRBV20-1 and TRBJ2-1; D ambiguous. The CDR3 is 12 residues long. CDR1 is DFQATT and CDR2 is SNEGSKA in the germline V gene (reference sequence). Trimming cost V 3 bases and J 7 bases, with 10 bases left between them. The CDR3 region is CSASRDWNEQFF. As DNA, the CDR3 is TGCAGTGCTAGTCGCGACTGGAATGAGCAGTTCTTC.

The chain employs TRBV4-2 and TRBJ2-5; D remains ambiguous. V was trimmed by 4 bases and J by 2 bases, leaving 14 bases between them. The CDR3 has 15 amino acids. Germline-derived CDR1 and CDR2 are LGHNA and YNFKEQ. The CDR3 protein is CASSLTTRPQETQYF. CDR3 coding DNA: TGTGCCAGCAGCCTGACAACTCGGCCTCAAGAGACCCAGTACTTC.

This clone was found once. The rearrangement joins TRBV13 to TRBJ2-1; no clear D gene. The CDR3 runs to 14 residues. V was shortened by 4 bases and J by 6 bases, with 13 bases between the two germline ends. From germline, CDR1 is PRHDT and CDR2 FYEKMQ (reference sequence). The CDR3 protein is CASSSKGTFNEQFF. For the CDR3, the DNA is TGTGCCAGCAGCTCAAAGGGCACGTTCAATGAGCAGTTCTTC.